This T cell receptor (beta chain) stems from a study of T cell responses to AZD1222 COVID-19 vaccine. Points from the study as a whole: Just a handful of AZD1222 recipients tested seropositive at baseline. Donors skewed white British and female; clonal diversity was possibly underestimated.

To note about this clone: Its antigen is still unknown.

Pooled samples include second doses given at about 4 or 12 weeks. Using immunoSEQ multiplex PCR, the repertoire was profiled, and TCRdb retains in-frame clones only, with some absent. Of roughly 120,000 clones listed, around 83% are singletons. V lost 4 bases, J lost 3 bases, and 16 bases lay in between. Germline assignment: CDR1 MNHEY and CDR2 SVGEGT. This CDR3 is 15 amino acids long. The sequence was obtained from an adult who received the AZD1222 COVID-19 vaccine. Sequences were derived from peripheral blood, sampled 28 days after the second AZD1222 dose. This chain uses TRBV6-2 or TRBV6-3 with TRBJ2-7; D might be TRBD1 (6 bases). Written as DNA, the CDR3 is TGTGCCAGCAGTTCTCCACAGGGTCGTAACTACGAGCAGTACTTC. Residues: CASSSPQGRNYEQYF.